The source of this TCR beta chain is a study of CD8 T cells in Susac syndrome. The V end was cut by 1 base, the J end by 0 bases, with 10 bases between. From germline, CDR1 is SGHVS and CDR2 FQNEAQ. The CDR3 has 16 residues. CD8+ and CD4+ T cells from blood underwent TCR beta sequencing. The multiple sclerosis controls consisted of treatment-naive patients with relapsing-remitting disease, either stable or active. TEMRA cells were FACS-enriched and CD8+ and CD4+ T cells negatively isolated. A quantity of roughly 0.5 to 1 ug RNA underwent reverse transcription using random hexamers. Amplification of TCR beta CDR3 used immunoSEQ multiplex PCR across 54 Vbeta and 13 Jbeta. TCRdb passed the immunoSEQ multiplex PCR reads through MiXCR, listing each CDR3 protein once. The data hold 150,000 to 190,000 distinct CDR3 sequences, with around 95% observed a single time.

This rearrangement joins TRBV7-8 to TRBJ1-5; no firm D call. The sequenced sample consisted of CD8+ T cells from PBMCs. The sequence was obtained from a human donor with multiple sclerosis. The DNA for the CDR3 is TGTGCCAGCAGCTTAGAAGTACACCCTAGCAATCAGCCCCAGCATTTT. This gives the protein CASSLEVHPSNQPQHF.